This T cell receptor beta chain stems from a study of blood T cell repertoires in COVID-19. Looking at the study overall: COVID-19 samples from acute and convalescent phases originated in the United States, Italy and Spain. PBMCs, B-cell-depleted T cells, or T cells provided the cDNA or gDNA that made up the material.

Original processing methods: Amplification of reference gene primers was used by the study to estimate nucleated cell counts. Generated by immunoSEQ multiplex PCR, the TCRdb table keeps only in-frame clones and is missing some. That table gives V, J and clone size, and the DNA gave D and trimming. This sample has tens of thousands of clones, with 76% found just once. CDR1 is MDHEN and CDR2 is SYDVKM in the germline V gene. Trimming removed 6 bases from V and 5 bases from J; junction bases left unmatched: 13. CDR3 length: 16 residues. This clone was observed a few times. This clonotype was sampled from a man in his 70s with active or convalescent COVID-19. The sequenced sample consisted of peripheral blood. This sequence joins TRBV28 and TRBJ1-5, with 7 bases that match TRBD1. The CDR3 nucleotides are TGTGCCAGCAGAGTCTCCCATAGACAGGGTCATCAGCCCCAGCATTTT. Protein product: CASRVSHRQGHQPQHF.